The 15 T cell receptor beta chains below were found in one sample sequenced in a study of regulatory T cells in long-lasting Graves disease. Through Arm-PCR of CDR3 regions and iRepertoire HTBI primers, TCR beta libraries were built. MiXCR was run by TCRdb on the multiplex PCR reads, yielding one entry per CDR3 protein. Of hundreds of thousands of distinct CDR3 sequences listed, 9.5% to 15% are singletons. Described time point: newly diagnosed GD, antithyroid drugs for less than 3 months. The TCR library was made from RNA extracted from PBMCs. A further study also used this sample, focusing on T cells in Graves' hyperthyroidism and ophthalmopathy.

The sequencing here drew on peripheral blood mononuclear cells (PBMCs), taken at new diagnosis, from a patient treated with antithyroid drugs. Source of these receptors: a young woman with Graves disease.

This clonotype was detected many times. The chain is built from TRBV6-2 or TRBV6-3 and TRBJ2-7; perhaps TRBD2 as D (5 bases). Germline V gene lookup returns CDR1 MNHEY and CDR2 SVGEGT. The CDR3 has 16 residues. Trimming removed 0 bases at V and 3 bases at J, with 15 bases between. In nucleotides, the CDR3 is TGTGCCAGCAGTTACTCCGAGGGAACCCCACGCTACGAGCAGTACTTC. Protein product: CASSYSEGTPRYEQYF.

Of note for this clonotype: The junction and the germline gene differ at one end; a read error may be behind it. This chain connects TRBV12-3 or TRBV12-4 to TRBJ1-2; D gene unclear. This CDR3 is built from 14 residues. The CDR3, as DNA: TGTACCAGCAGCCGCCGGGATATTAACTATGGCTACACCTTC. It is translated as CTSSRRDINYGYTF.

Concerning this clonotype itself: A read error may explain this, as a much larger clone is one base away. This chain connects TRBV4-1 to TRBJ1-4; unclear D gene. The V and J ends lost 1 base and 6 bases respectively, with 15 bases between them. CDR1 is MGHRA, CDR2 YSYEKL, per germline. The CDR3 totals 16 residues. Here the CDR3 DNA reads TGCGCCAGCAGCCAAGGAGGCGCATCGTGGGATGAAAAACTGTTTTTT. Protein sequence: CASSQGGASWDEKLFF.

The V and J genes are TRBV24-1 and TRBJ2-1, with a tentative D call TRBD2 (6 bases). The CDR3 sequence is 12 residues long. The V end lost 6 bases, the J end lost 10 bases, and 12 bases lay between the germline ends. Germline V CDR1 and CDR2: KGHDR, SFDVKD. This CDR3 reads CATSLTGLEQFF. CDR3 coding DNA: TGTGCCACCAGTTTGACGGGACTCGAGCAGTTCTTC.

In its sample, this clonotype was seen many times. The chain recombines TRBV7-6 with TRBJ2-6; D may match TRBD1 or TRBD2 (5 bases each). The CDR3 runs to 18 residues. V dropped 1 base and J dropped 0 bases, with 13 bases sitting between them. CDR1 SGHVS and CDR2 FNYEAQ come from the germline V gene. In nucleotides, the CDR3 is TGTGCCAGCAGCTTAGACCGGGACGCCAGCTCTGGGGCCAACGTCCTGACTTTC. This codes for CASSLDRDASSGANVLTF.

This clonotype appeared many times. The V and J genes are TRBV5-1 and TRBJ2-3; D is possibly TRBD2 (5 bases). The germline V and J ends were trimmed by 3 bases and 0 bases, with 11 bases remaining between them. The CDR3 totals 15 residues. Germline values: CDR1 SGHRS, CDR2 YFSETQ. CDR3 amino acids: CASSSRASSTDTQYF. DNA of the CDR3: TGCGCCAGCAGCTCGAGGGCTTCTAGCACAGATACGCAGTATTTT. Variable domain in full (rest from reference TRBV5-1 and TRBJ2-3): KAGVTQTPRYLIKTRGQQVTLSCSPISGHRSVSWYQQTPGQGLQFLFEYFSETQRNKGNFPGRFSGRQFSNSRSEMNVSTLELGDSALYLCASSSRASSTDTQYFGPGTRLTVL.

This clonotype was recorded many times. The chain uses TRBV30 and TRBJ1-1; D call uncertain. Germline CDR1 GTSNPN, CDR2 SVGIG (reference sequence). This CDR3 spans 13 amino acids. V was shortened by 2 bases and J by 4 bases, with 11 bases between the two germline ends. The CDR3 protein is CAWSLGSGTEAFF. For the CDR3, the DNA is TGTGCCTGGAGTTTAGGGTCGGGCACTGAAGCTTTCTTT.

In this sample, this clonotype turned up many times. This chain uses TRBV7-9 with TRBJ2-1, with D tentatively TRBD1 (6 bases). The V end lost 2 bases, the J end lost 5 bases, and 13 bases lay between the germline ends. Germline CDR1 is SEHNR and CDR2 is FQNEAQ (reference sequence). This CDR3 is built from 15 residues. The CDR3 sequence: CASSLLRGYDNEQFF. The CDR3 nucleotides are TGTGCCAGCAGCTTATTGAGGGGGTACGACAATGAGCAGTTCTTC.

This clonotype was seen many times. The rearrangement links TRBV15 to TRBJ2-7; tentatively, D is TRBD1 (5 bases). With 1 base removed from V and 5 bases from J, the gap between germline ends came to 9 bases. The CDR3 consists of 13 residues. Germline CDR1 reads LNHNV; CDR2 reads YYDKDF (reference sequence). CDR3 sequence: CATSRGQHDEQYF. The CDR3 DNA reads as TGTGCCACCAGCAGAGGACAGCACGACGAGCAGTACTTC.

The V and J genes are TRBV3-1 and TRBJ2-7; D may be TRBD1 or TRBD2 (5 bases each). Trimming took 6 bases from V and 3 from J, leaving 18 bases between them. Germline V gives CDR1 LGHDT, CDR2 YNNKEL (reference sequence). There are 15 residues in the CDR3. As DNA, the CDR3 is TGTGCCAGCAGTCCAGCCGGGACGGGATACTACGAGCAGTACTTC. The encoded protein is CASSPAGTGYYEQYF.

This clonotype occurred a few times. V is TRBV18 and J is TRBJ2-4; TRBD1 or TRBD2 may be the D gene (5 bases each). V was cut by 3 bases and J by 0 bases, with 15 bases left in between. Germline values: CDR1 KGHSH, CDR2 LQKENI. The CDR3 extends over 17 amino acids. Written as DNA, the CDR3 is TGTGCCAGCTCACCCCCCCGACGGGGCGTAGCCAAAAACATTCAGTACTTC. It yields the protein CASSPPRRGVAKNIQYF. Drawing the rest from reference TRBV18 and TRBJ2-4, the complete variable domain is NAGVMQNPRHLVRRRGQEARLRCSPMKGHSHVYWYRQLPEEGLKFMVYLQKENIIDESGMPKERFSAEFPKEGPSILRIQQVVRGDSAAYFCASSPPRRGVAKNIQYFGAGTRLSVL.

The sample holds many counts of this clonotype. V usage is TRBV2 and J usage is TRBJ2-3, with TRBD2 matching over 7 bases. Per the germline V gene, CDR1 is SNHLY and CDR2 is FYNNEI. The CDR3 sequence is 15 residues long. V trimming: 8 bases; J trimming: 2 bases; junction bases outside the gene matches: 10. CDR3 DNA sequence: TGTGCCAGCGGGCGAGCGGGAACCATCACAGATACGCAGTATTTT. It yields the protein CASGRAGTITDTQYF.

This clonotype was observed at least ten times. V usage is TRBV5-1 and J usage is TRBJ2-2, with 8 bases matching TRBD1. The CDR3 length is 16 residues. In germline, CDR1 is SGHRS, CDR2 YFSETQ. V was pared by 1 base and J by 4 bases, with 6 bases of the junction left unmatched. In DNA, the CDR3 is TGCGCCAGCAGCTTGAGGGACAGGCGGAGCACCGGGGAGCTGTTTTTT. As protein: CASSLRDRRSTGELFF. Full variable domain (missing parts from reference TRBV5-1 and TRBJ2-2): KAGVTQTPRYLIKTRGQQVTLSCSPISGHRSVSWYQQTPGQGLQFLFEYFSETQRNKGNFPGRFSGRQFSNSRSEMNVSTLELGDSALYLCASSLRDRRSTGELFFGEGSRLTVL.

About this clonotype: One base away lies a much larger clone, so this may be a sequencing read error. This chain links TRBV5-1 with TRBJ2-2; TRBD1 is a possible D gene (5 bases). Looked up from germline, CDR1 is SGHRS and CDR2 is YFSETQ. This CDR3 is 16 amino acids long. CDR3 in amino acids: CASTNPGKRNTRELFF. As DNA, the CDR3 is TGCGCCAGCACCAACCCAGGGAAGAGAAACACCCGGGAGCTGTTTTTT.

This clonotype was seen ten or more times. The V call is TRBV5-8, the J call TRBJ2-1; TRBD1 agrees at 8 bases. Germline CDR1 SGHTS, CDR2 YDEGEE. Losses at the gene ends were 3 bases for V and 0 bases for J; bases not matched to a gene: 2. The CDR3 consists of 15 residues. CDR3 residues: CASSSGQASYNEQFF. CDR3 in DNA: TGTGCCAGCAGCTCGGGACAGGCCTCCTACAATGAGCAGTTCTTC.